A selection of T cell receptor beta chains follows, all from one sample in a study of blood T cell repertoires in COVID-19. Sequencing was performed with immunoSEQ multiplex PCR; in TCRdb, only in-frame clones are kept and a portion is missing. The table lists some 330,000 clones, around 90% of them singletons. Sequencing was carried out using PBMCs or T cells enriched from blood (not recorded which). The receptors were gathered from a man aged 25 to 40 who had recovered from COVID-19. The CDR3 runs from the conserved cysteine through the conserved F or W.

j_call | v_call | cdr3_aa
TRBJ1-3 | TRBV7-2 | CASSSDISGNTIYF
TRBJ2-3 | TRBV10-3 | CAISLGLAGGGTDTQYF
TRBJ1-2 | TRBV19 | CASRTGTLYGYTF
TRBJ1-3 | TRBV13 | CASSPNTGAGNTIYF
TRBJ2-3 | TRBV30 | CARGPSGTDTQYF
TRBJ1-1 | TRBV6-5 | CASSPFGEKTEAFF
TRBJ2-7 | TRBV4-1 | CASSQSTREQYF
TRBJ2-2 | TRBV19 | CASSPGLAGGRGTGELFF
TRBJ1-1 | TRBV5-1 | CASSLDRTRNTEAFF
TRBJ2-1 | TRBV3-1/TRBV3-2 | CASSQGPGGYNEQFF
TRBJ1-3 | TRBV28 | CASIPGYGGVYF
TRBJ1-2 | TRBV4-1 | CASSQDGGKGWGYTF
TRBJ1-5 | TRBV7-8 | CASSPHQKTLLGQPQHF
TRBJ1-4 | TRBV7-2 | CASSFSRGTNEKLFF
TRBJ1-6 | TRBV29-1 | CSVQRGRDSPLHF
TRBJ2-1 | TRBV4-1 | CASSRIQTSGAVNEQFF
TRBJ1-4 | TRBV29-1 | CSVALAGEKLFF
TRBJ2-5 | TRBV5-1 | CASSLALRGGGETQYF
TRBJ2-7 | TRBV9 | CASSQGQGSYEQYF
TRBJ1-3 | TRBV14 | CASSLGDTIYF
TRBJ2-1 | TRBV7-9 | CASSFAGTGSYNEQFF
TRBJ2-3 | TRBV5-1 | CASTSGGHGTDTQYF
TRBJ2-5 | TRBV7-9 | CASSLPSGYQETQYF
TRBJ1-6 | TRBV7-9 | CASSSLVRRGSPLHF
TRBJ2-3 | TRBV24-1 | CATSEYGADGTDTQYF
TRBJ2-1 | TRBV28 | CASSTGQGVYNEQFF
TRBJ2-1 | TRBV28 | CASLLGGSNEQFF
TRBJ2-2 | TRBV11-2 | CASSRTGVTGELFF